This entry concerns a single TCR beta chain. Its antigen has not been determined. No quality values exist for individual bases; no much larger clone is one base distant. The method behind the library was the immunoSEQ multiplex PCR assay. A mixture of 60 forward primers for TCR Vbeta segments and 13 reverse primers for TCR Jbeta segments was used in the multiplex PCR. The CDR3 region of rearranged TCR beta genes was amplified from genomic DNA by a multiplex PCR assay. The amplified TCR beta libraries were sequenced on the Illumina HiSeq System as 87-base-pair reads. Turning to the authors' computational methods: A later analysis counted about 82 million unique TCR beta chains across the 670 or so repertoires, and about 10 million of these chains were shared by at least two donors. Raw reads were error-corrected and collapsed into unique sequences with a nearest-neighbor algorithm that merged closely related sequences to remove PCR and sequencing errors. To assign V, D and J gene segments, CDR3 sequences were aligned to IMGT reference sequences. For a sequence to be retained, a match of at least six nucleotides was required to both a V gene segment and a J gene segment. A rearrangement counted as productive if the CDR3 had no stop codons and remained in frame with V and J, and every other rearrangement counted as non-productive. Following IMGT convention, CDR3 was defined as the stretch from the second conserved V-encoded cysteine to the conserved J-encoded phenylalanine. In an earlier analysis of around 640 of the donors, sequences lacking an unambiguous match to a single V gene segment were excluded. An earlier analysis of 587 of the donors called V segments functional above 56.7% productive rearrangements and segregating when the between-donor standard deviation exceeded 5%. A statistical classification framework was developed to diagnose cytomegalovirus status using the catalog of TCR beta chain sequences. In a later analysis, V and J genes were assigned by comparing TCR nucleotide sequences against IMGT/GENE-DB human TR gene sequences. In a later analysis, CDR3 sequences and most-parsimonious VDJ recombination scenarios were assigned using the TCRdist pipeline. In a later analysis, every TCR beta chain was defined by the combination of its CDR3 amino acid sequence and its V-gene family, and reads without a unique V-gene family were dropped. In a later analysis, nearly 600 highly shared, low-generation-probability nucleotide sequences were removed to address suspected cross-contamination and a sequencing artifact. A later analysis calculated a clonal expansion index for each public chain from normalized within-repertoire ranks of inferred template counts. Generation probabilities in a later analysis came from a VDJ recombination model fitted to out-of-frame rearrangements, and those results were checked against IGoR. Hypergeometric tests were used in a later analysis to score TCR-TCR, TCR-HLA and TCR-CMV co-occurrence, with a repertoire-size bias correction applied to the TCR pairs. A later analysis estimated false discovery rates by permuting HLA or CMV assignments 20 times. In a later analysis, co-occurring TCRs were grouped using DBSCAN, and TCRdist sequence similarity was added for clustering within HLA-allele-positive subsets. Repertoires with fewer than 30,000 or more than 120,000 public chains were left out of co-occurrence clustering, as were roughly five repertoires with anomalous nucleotide sharing. The source is immuneACCESS, and TCRdb retained only in-frame sequences with V and J called. Part of the clones is not carried over; for the studies checked, unresolved V genes explain less than half of this, and the remainder is unexplained. V and J calls and clone size come straight from that table; D and trimming were deduced from the DNA. For this sample the table gives 120,000 or so clones, of which roughly a tenth were detected only once. About 4.7% of the sample belongs to the ten largest clones.

The cohort was made up of 666 healthy bone marrow donors. At the time of sampling, every cohort member was nominally healthy, though immune exposures that went unrecorded were likely present. The donor was CMV seropositive and belonged to the group of some 290 seropositive cohort members. A peripheral blood sample was collected from each donor, and TCR beta sequencing was performed on peripheral blood mononuclear cells. Genomic DNA extraction from the blood cell samples was performed with the Qiagen DNeasy Blood Extraction Kit. These data come from a study of cytomegalovirus exposure and HLA in healthy donors (dated by TCRdb to 2015 to 2018). At the level of the whole study: An earlier analysis of 587 of the donors reported 250 to 350 Gb of sequence data and 117 million unique TCR beta sequences obtained from roughly 170 million T cells. Approximately 330 gigabases of sequencing data and tens of millions of unique TCR sequences made up an early release that covered some 640 HLA-typed donors. Of the roughly 400 genotyped donors, 75% to 85% were placed in the genetic ancestry cluster associated with self-reported Caucasian donors. The study aimed to test whether cataloging public T cell receptors could reveal signatures of past pathogen exposure. Using immunosequencing, the study profiled T cell repertoires from 550 to 750 subjects and related those repertoires to cytomegalovirus serostatus. In addition to the first cohort of 666 subjects, a separate validation cohort of over 90 different subjects was used. The study combined high-throughput TCR immunosequencing, statistical association of individual TCRs with disease status, and machine learning to predict cytomegalovirus infection status. In a later analysis, previously published TCR beta repertoires from 666 donors were re-analyzed and high-resolution HLA genotyping was added so that TCR occurrence patterns could be studied. Rather than drawing on any new phenotypic data, the later analysis identified candidate immune exposures from TCR beta sequences and the way those sequences occurred across donors. To decide whether each TCR beta V gene segment behaved as functional or pseudogenic, an earlier analysis of 587 of the donors relied on high-throughput TCR beta sequencing. Alongside the repertoire data, information on donor age, sex, ethnicity and CMV serostatus was compiled. A later genetic analysis used genome-wide SNP genotypes for about 55% of the 666 donors, treating that subset as a discovery cohort. All discovery cohort repertoires had been generated using a single sequencing platform. Both class I and class II loci were covered by HLA typing, at four-digit resolution. Typing coverage differed by locus: A, B, C, DRB1 and DQB1 were typed in roughly 620-630 donors, DQA1 in 500 to 550, DPA1 in 600 to 610, and DPB1 in roughly 470. Four to six DR-DQ haplotypes were handled as single units for association and clustering, since linkage in the cohort was strong. Across approximately 400 genotyped donors of the cohort, an average of roughly 230,000 unique TCR beta nucleotide sequences per donor were sequenced, and 15% to 20% of those sequences were non-productive. Summary of the overall study and its limitations: When HLA alleles, especially DR and DQ, strongly co-occurred, TCR associations were difficult to assign to individual alleles. In a later genetic analysis, fewer N-insertions in productive TCRs were reported among donors in an Asian-associated ancestry cluster than the 666-donor mean. The study listed 150 to 200 TCR beta chains as associated with cytomegalovirus. It was suggested by the authors that the approach could potentially be generalized to other disease states and immunological phenotypes. For the cohort, immune exposure information was limited to CMV serostatus. An association between a missense DCLRE1C variant and V-gene and J-gene trimming of TCR beta chains was found in a later genetic analysis and replicated in an independent cohort. Three of the identified cytomegalovirus-associated TCR beta chains were confirmed in vitro to be specific for cytomegalovirus antigens. The sequencing pipeline was judged likely to have produced a cluster of highly shared sequence variants as a technical artifact. Presence/absence analyses assumed roughly uniform sequencing depth across donors, an assumption that may not hold. Linkage disequilibrium might explain the correlated functional status among segregating V segments, but an unknown experimental factor could not be ruled out. Some IMGT-functional V segments, including TRBV6-2 and TRBV6-3, could not be told apart with the 87-base-pair reads, so those segments were excluded. A further reported finding was that TCR beta sequences accurately predicted the HLA-A and HLA-B alleles for most subjects in the first cohort. In a later analysis, HLA-associated TCR beta chains were found to be more clonally expanded and to have lower generation probabilities than equally common non-associated chains. An earlier analysis of some 590 of the donors showed that most TCR beta V segments appeared in productive rearrangements either about 87% or about 30% of the time, which broadly matched IMGT annotations. HLA typing was unavailable for some donors at each locus, so association tests used only the typed subset. Only TCR beta chains were sequenced in this cohort, and the absence of alpha or paired-chain data limited detectable features. In a later analysis, the rate of TCR association differed among HLA loci, with DRB1 alleles having the most associated TCRs and HLA-C alleles having the fewest. Several of the top co-occurrence clusters appeared to be linked to parvovirus B19, influenza, CMV and Epstein-Barr virus, according to a later analysis. Specific HLA alleles were associated with 15,000 to 20,000 TCR beta sequences at a false discovery rate of 0.05 in a later analysis. The classifier was reported to diagnose cytomegalovirus status with high specificity and sensitivity in both the original cohort and the validation cohort. While some public TCRs were present in many individuals, most TCR sequences turned up only very rarely across donors. A later analysis found that most CMV-associated TCR beta chains appeared HLA-restricted, with HLA associations seemingly driven largely by CMV exposure. The earlier analysis of some 540 of the donors excluded 15 to 20 rarely observed V segments, including chromosome 9 orphons, because counts were too low.

The CDR3 covers 14 residues, taking in both the cysteine and the phenylalanine. The entry retains the CDR3 DNA only, 42 bases that are in frame from base 1. The germline V gene encodes CDR1 MNHEY and CDR2 SMNVEV (reference sequence). Relative to germline, V is 6 bases shorter and J is 3 bases shorter, with 15 bases between their ends. The source material was PBMCs. The origin of this receptor is a woman under 30 in good health and CMV-seropositive. The rearranged segments are TRBV27 and TRBJ2-7; possibly the D gene is TRBD2, per 6 matching bases. The DNA sequence reads TGTGCCAGCAGCGCCGGGACTGTGAGCTACGAGCAGTACTTC. This codes for CASSAGTVSYEQYF.